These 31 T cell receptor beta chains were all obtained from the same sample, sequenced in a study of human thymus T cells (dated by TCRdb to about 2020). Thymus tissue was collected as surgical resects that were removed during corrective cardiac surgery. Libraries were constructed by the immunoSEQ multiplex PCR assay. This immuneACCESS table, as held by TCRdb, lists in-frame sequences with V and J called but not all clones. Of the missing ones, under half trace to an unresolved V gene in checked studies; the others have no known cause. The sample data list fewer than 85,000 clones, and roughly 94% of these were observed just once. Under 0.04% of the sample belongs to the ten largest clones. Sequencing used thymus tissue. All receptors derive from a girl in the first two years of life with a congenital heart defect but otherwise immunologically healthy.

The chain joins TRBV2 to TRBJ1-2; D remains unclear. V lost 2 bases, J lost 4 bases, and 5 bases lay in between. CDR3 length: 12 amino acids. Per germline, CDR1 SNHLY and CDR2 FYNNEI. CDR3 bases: TGTGCCAGCAGTGAATTCAGCTATGGCTACACCTTC. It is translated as CASSEFSYGYTF.

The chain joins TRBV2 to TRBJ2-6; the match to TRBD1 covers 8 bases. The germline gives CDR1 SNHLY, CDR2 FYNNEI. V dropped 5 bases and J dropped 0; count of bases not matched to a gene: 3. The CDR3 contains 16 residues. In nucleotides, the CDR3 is TGTGCCAGCAGTCCGGGACAGGCCTCTGGGGCCAACGTCCTGACTTTC. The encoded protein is CASSPGQASGANVLTF.

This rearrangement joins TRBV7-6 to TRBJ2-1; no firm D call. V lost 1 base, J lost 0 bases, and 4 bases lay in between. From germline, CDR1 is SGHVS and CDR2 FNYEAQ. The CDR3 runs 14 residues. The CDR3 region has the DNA TGTGCCAGCAGCTTAGGCGGCTCCTACAATGAGCAGTTCTTC. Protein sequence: CASSLGGSYNEQFF.

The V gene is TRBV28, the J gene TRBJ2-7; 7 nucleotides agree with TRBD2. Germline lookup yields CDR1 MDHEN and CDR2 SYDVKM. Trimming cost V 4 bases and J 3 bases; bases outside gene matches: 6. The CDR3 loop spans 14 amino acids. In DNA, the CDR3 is TGTGCCAGCAGTTCGGGGGAGGGGAGCTACGAGCAGTACTTC. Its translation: CASSSGEGSYEQYF.

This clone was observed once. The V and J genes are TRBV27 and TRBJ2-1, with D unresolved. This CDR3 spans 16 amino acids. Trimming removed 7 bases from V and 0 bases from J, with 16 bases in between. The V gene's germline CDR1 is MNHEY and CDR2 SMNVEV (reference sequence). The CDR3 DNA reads TGTGCCAGCACTCTACCCGTTACCAGCTCCTACAATGAGCAGTTCTTC. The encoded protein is CASTLPVTSSYNEQFF.

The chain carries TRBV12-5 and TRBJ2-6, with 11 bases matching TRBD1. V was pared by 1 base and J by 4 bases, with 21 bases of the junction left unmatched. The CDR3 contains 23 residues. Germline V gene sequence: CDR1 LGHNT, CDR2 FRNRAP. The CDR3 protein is CASGLARDRGCKGFAVGANVLTF. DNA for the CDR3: TGTGCTAGTGGTTTGGCCAGGGACAGGGGGTGTAAGGGGTTTGCTGTAGGGGCCAACGTCCTGACTTTC. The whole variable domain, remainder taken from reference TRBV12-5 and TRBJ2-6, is DARVTQTPRHKVTEMGQEVTMRCQPILGHNTVFWYRQTMMQGLELLAYFRNRAPLDDSGMPKDRFSAEMPDATLATLKIQPSEPRDSAVYFCASGLARDRGCKGFAVGANVLTFGAGSRLTVL.

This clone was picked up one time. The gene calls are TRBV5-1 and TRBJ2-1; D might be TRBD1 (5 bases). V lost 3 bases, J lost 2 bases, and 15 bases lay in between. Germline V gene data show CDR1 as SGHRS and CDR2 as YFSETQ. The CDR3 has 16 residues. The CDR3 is CASSSQVLWTYNEQFF. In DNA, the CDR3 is TGCGCCAGCAGCTCACAGGTATTATGGACCTACAATGAGCAGTTCTTC.

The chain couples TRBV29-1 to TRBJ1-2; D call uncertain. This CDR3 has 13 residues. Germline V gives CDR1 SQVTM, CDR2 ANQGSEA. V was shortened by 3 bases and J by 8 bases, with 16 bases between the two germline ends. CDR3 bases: TGCAGCGTTGACATCCGGGAGACGCGCGGCTACACCTTC. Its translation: CSVDIRETRGYTF.

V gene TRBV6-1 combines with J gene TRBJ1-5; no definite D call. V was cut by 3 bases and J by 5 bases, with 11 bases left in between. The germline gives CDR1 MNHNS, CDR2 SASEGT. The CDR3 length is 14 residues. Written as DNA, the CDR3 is TGTGCCAGCAGTGAGAGCGGGGATGATCAGCCCCAGCATTTT. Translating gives CASSESGDDQPQHF.

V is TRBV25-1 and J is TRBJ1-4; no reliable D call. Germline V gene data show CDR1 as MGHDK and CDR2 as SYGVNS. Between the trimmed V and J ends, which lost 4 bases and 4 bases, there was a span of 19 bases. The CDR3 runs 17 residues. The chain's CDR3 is CASSAPLRRLNNEKLFF. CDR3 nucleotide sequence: TGTGCCAGCAGTGCCCCACTCCGGCGGTTGAATAATGAAAAACTGTTTTTT. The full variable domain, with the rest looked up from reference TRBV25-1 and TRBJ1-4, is EADIYQTPRYLVIGTGKKITLECSQTMGHDKMYWYQQDPGMELHLIHYSYGVNSTEKGDLSSESTVSRIRTEHFPLTLESARPSHTSQYLCASSAPLRRLNNEKLFFGSGTQLSVL.

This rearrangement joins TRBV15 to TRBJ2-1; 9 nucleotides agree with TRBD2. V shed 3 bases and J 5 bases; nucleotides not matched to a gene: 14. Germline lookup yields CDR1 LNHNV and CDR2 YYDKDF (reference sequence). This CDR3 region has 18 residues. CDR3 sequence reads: CATSSTFGGTSCDNEQFF. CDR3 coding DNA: TGTGCCACCAGCAGTACCTTTGGGGGGACTAGCTGCGACAATGAGCAGTTCTTC.

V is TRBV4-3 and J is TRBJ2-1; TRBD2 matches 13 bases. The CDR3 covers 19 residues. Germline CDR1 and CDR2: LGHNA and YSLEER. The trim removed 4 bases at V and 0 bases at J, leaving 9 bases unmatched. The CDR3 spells CASSRTSGRASSSYNEQFF. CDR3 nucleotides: TGCGCCAGCAGCCGCACTAGCGGGAGGGCCTCGAGCTCCTACAATGAGCAGTTCTTC.

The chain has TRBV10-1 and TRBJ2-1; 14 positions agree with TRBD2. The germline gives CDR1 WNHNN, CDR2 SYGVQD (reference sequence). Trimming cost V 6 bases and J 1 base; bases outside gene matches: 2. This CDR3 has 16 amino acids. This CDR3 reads CASSRTSGRSYNEQFF. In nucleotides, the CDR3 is TGCGCCAGCAGCCGGACTAGCGGGAGGTCCTACAATGAGCAGTTCTTC.

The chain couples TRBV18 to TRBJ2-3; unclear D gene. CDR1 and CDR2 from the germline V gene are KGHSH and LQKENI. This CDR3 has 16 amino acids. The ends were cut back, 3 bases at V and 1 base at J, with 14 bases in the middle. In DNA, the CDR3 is TGTGCCAGCTCACCGCCCTTTTGGAGTCGCACAGATACGCAGTATTTT. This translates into CASSPPFWSRTDTQYF.

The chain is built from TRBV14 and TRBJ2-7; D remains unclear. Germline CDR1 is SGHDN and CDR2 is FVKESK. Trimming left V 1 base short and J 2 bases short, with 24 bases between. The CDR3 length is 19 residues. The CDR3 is CASSQVPRGPENRTYEQYF. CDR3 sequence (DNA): TGTGCCAGCAGCCAAGTACCAAGAGGTCCTGAAAATCGGACCTACGAGCAGTACTTC.

The DNA of the CDR3 is TGCAGCGGGGAGGGAAGGGAATGGGATGAGCAGTTCTTC. The encoded protein is CSGEGREWDEQFF. The chain combines TRBV29-1 with TRBJ2-1; 7 bases line up with TRBD2. The CDR3 has 13 amino acids. Germline CDR1 SQVTM, CDR2 ANQGSEA. Unmatched junction bases numbered 11, after V lost 7 bases and J lost 8 bases.

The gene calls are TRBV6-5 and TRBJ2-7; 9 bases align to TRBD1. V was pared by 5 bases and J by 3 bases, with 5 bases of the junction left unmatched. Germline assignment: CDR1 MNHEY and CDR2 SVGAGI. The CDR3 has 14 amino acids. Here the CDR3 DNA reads TGTGCCAGCAGTGGATCGGGACAGGGCTACGAGCAGTACTTC. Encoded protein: CASSGSGQGYEQYF.

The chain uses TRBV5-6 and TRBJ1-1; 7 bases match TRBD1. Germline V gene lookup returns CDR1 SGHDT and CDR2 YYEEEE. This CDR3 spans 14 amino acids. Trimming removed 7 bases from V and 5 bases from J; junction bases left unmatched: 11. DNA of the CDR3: TGTGCCAGCTCTAAGGGGCAGGGGGAGACTGAAGCTTTCTTT. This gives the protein CASSKGQGETEAFF.

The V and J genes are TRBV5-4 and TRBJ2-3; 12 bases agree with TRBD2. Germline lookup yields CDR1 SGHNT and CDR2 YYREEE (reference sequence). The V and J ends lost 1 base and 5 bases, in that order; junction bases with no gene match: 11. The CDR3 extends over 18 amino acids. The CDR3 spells CASSLSSLAGGREDTQYF. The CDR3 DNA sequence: TGTGCCAGCAGCTTGAGTTCGCTAGCGGGAGGGCGGGAAGATACGCAGTATTTT.

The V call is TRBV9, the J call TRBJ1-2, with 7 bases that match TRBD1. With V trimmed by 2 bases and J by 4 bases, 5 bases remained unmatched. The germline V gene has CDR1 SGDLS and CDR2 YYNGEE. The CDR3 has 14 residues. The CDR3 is CASSVDRELYGYTF. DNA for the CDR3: TGTGCCAGCAGCGTCGACAGGGAACTCTATGGCTACACCTTC.

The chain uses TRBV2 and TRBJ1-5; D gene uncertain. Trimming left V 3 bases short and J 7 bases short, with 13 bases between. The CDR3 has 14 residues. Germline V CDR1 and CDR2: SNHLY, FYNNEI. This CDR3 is CASSDWVLGQPQHF. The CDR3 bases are TGTGCCAGCAGTGATTGGGTTTTAGGGCAGCCCCAGCATTTT. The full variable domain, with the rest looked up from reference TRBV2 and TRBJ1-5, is EPEVTQTPSHQVTQMGQEVILRCVPISNHLYFYWYRQILGQKVEFLVSFYNNEISEKSEIFDDQFSVERPDGSNFTLKIRSTKLEDSAMYFCASSDWVLGQPQHFGDGTRLSIL.

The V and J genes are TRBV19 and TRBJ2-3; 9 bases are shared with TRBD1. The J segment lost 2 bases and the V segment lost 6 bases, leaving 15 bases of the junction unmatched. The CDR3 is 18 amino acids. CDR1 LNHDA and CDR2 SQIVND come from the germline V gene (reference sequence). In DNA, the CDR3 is TGTGCCAGTAGGTTGGGAACGAGGACAGGGGATAACACAGATACGCAGTATTTT. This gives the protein CASRLGTRTGDNTDTQYF. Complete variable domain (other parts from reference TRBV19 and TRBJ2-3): DGGITQSPKYLFRKEGQNVTLSCEQNLNHDAMYWYRQDPGQGLRLIYYSQIVNDFQKGDIAEGYSVSREKKESFPLTVTSAQKNPTAFYLCASRLGTRTGDNTDTQYFGPGTRLTVL.

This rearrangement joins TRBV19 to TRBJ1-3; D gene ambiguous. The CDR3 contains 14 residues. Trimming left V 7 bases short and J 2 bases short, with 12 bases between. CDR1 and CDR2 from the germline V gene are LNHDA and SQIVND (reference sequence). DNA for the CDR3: TGTGCCAGTATGGAAGACCCGACTGGAAACACCATATATTTT. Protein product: CASMEDPTGNTIYF.

The CDR3: CASSYSDSSSYEQYF. The CDR3 DNA sequence: TGTGCCAGCAGTTACTCGGACTCGAGCTCCTACGAGCAGTACTTC. The rearrangement links TRBV6-5 to TRBJ2-7; TRBD2 is a possible D gene (5 bases). The CDR3 is made up of 15 amino acids. The V end was cut by 0 bases, the J end by 0 bases, with 9 bases between. The germline CDR1 and CDR2 sequences are MNHEY and SVGAGI.

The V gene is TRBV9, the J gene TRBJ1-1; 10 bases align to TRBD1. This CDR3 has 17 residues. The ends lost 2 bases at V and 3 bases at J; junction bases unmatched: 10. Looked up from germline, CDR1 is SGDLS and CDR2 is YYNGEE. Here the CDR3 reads CASSVNWTGGEDTEAFF. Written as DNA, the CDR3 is TGTGCCAGCAGCGTCAACTGGACAGGGGGTGAAGACACTGAAGCTTTCTTT.

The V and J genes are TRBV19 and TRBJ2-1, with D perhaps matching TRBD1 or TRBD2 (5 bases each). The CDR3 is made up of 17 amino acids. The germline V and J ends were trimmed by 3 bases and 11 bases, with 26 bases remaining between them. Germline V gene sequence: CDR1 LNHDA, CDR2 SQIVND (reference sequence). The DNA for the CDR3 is TGTGCCAGTAGTATCGGGCGGCCCGGGACCATTAACAAGAAGCAGTTCTTC. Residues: CASSIGRPGTINKKQFF.

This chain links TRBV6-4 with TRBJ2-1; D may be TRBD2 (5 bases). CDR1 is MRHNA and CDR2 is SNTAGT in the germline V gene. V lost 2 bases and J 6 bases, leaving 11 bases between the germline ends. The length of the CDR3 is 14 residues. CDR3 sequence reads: CASSDAPSSNEQFF. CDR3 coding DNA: TGTGCCAGCAGTGACGCTCCTAGCTCCAATGAGCAGTTCTTC.

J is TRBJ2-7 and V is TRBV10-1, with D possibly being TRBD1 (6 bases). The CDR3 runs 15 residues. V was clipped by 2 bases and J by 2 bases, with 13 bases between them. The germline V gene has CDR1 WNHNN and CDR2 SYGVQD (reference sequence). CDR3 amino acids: CASSEQSGDTYEQYF. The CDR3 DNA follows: TGCGCCAGCAGTGAGCAGTCAGGGGATACCTACGAGCAGTACTTC.

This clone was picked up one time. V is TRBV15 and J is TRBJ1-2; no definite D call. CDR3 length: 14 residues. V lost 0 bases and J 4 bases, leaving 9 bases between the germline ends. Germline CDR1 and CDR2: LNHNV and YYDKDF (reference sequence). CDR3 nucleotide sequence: TGTGCCACCAGCAGAGATCTACTGATCTATGGCTACACCTTC. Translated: CATSRDLLIYGYTF.

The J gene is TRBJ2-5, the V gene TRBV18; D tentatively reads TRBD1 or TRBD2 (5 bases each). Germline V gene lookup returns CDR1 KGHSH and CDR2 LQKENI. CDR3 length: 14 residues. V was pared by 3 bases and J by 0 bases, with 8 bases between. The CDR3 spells CASSPGEYQETQYF. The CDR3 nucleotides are TGTGCCAGCTCACCGGGGGAGTACCAAGAGACCCAGTACTTC.

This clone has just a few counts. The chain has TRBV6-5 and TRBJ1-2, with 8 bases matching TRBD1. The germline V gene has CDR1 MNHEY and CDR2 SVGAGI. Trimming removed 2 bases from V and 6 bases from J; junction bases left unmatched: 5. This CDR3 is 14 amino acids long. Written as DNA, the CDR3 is TGTGCCAGCAGTTACGGGGCAGGGGGCCATGGCTACACCTTC. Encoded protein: CASSYGAGGHGYTF.